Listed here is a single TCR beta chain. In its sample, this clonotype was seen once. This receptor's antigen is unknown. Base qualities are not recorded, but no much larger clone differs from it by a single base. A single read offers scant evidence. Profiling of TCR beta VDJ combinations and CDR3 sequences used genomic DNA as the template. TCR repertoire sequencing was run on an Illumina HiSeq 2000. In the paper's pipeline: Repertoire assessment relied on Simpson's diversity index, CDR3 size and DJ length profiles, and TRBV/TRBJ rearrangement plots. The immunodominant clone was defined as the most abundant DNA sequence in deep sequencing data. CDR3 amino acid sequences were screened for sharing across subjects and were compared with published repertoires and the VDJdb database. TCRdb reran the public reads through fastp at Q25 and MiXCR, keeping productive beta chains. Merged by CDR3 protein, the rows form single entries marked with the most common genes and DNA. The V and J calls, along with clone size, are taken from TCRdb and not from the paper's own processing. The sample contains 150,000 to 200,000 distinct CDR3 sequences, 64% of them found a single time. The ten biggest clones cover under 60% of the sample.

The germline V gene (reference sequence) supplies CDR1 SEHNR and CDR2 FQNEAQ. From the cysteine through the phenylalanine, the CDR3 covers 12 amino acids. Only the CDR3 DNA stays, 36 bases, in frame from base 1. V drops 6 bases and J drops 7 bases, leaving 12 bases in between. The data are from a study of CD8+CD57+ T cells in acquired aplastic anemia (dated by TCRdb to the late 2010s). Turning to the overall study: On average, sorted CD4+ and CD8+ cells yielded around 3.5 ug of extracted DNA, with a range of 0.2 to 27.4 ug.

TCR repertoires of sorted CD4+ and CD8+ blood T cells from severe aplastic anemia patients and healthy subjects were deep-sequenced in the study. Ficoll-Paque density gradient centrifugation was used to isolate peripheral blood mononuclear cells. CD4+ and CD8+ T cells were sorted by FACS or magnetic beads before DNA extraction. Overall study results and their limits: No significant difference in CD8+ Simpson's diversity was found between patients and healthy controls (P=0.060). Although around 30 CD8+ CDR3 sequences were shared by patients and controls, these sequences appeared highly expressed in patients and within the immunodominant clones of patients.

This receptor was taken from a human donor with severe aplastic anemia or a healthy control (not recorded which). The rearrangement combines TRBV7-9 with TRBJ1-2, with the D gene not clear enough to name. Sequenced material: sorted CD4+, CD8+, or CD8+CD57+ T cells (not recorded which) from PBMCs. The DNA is TGTGCCAGCAGTGGACGCTCCACTGGCTACACCTTC. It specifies CASSGRSTGYTF.